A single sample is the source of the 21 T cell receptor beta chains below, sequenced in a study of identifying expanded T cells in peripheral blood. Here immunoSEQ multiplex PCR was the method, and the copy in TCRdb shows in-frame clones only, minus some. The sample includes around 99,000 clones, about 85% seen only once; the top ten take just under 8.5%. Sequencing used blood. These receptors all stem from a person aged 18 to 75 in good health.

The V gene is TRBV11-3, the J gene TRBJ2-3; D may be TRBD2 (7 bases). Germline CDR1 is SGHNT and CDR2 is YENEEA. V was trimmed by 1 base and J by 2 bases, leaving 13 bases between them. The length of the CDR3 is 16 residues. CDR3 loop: CASSLGGGGVTDTQYF. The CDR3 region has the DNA TGTGCCAGCAGCTTAGGAGGGGGGGGAGTCACAGATACGCAGTATTTT. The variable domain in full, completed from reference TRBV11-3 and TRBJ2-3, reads EAGVVQSPRYKIIEKKQPVAFWCNPISGHNTLYWYLQNLGQGPELLIRYENEEAVDDSQLPKDRFSAERLKGVDSTLKIQPAELGDSAVYLCASSLGGGGVTDTQYFGPGTRLTVL.

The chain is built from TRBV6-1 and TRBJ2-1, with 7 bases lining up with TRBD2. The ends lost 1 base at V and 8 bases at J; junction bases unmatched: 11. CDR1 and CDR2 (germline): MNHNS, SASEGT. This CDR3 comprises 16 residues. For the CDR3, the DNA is TGTGCCAGCAGTGAAGTTGGGCGGGAGCCTAGGGATGAGCAGTTCTTC. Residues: CASSEVGREPRDEQFF.

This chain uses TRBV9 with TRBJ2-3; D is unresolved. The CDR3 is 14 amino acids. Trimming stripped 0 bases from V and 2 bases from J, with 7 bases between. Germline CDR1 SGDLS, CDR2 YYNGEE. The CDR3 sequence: CASSVGYTTDTQYF. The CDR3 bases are TGTGCCAGCAGCGTAGGTTATACCACAGATACGCAGTATTTT.

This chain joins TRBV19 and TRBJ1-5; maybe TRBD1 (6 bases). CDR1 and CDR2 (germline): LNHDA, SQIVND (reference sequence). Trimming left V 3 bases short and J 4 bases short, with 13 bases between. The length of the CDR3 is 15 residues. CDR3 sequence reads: CASSITQGSNQPQHF. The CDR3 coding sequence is TGTGCCAGTAGTATCACACAGGGATCTAATCAGCCCCAGCATTTT.

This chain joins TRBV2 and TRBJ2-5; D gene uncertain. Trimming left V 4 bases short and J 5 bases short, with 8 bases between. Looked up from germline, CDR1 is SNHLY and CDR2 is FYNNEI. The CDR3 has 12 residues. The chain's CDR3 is CASSGLTETQYF. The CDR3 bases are TGTGCCAGCAGTGGTCTGACGGAGACCCAGTACTTC. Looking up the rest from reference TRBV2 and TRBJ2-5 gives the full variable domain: EPEVTQTPSHQVTQMGQEVILRCVPISNHLYFYWYRQILGQKVEFLVSFYNNEISEKSEIFDDQFSVERPDGSNFTLKIRSTKLEDSAMYFCASSGLTETQYFGPGTRLLVL.

CDR3 sequence reads: CASSYDRAHEQYF. The CDR3 DNA sequence: TGTGCCAGCAGCTACGACAGGGCCCACGAGCAGTACTTC. This chain links TRBV5-4 with TRBJ2-7; 7 bases agree with TRBD1. CDR3 length: 13 amino acids. With 3 bases clipped from V and 5 bases from J, the junction kept 5 bases outside the gene matches. Germline CDR1 is SGHNT and CDR2 is YYREEE (reference sequence).

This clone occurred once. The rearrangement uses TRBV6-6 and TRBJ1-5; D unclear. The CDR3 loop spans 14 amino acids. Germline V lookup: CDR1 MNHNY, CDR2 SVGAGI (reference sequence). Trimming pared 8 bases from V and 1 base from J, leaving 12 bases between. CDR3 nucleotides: TGTGCCAGCGGAGACGGAAGGAGCAATCAGCCCCAGCATTTT. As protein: CASGDGRSNQPQHF.

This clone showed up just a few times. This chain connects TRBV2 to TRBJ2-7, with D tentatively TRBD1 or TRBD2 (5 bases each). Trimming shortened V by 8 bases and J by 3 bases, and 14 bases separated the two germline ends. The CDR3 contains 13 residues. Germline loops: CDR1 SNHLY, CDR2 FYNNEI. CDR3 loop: CASEAERGYEQYF. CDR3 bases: TGTGCCAGCGAGGCCGAGAGGGGCTACGAGCAGTACTTC.

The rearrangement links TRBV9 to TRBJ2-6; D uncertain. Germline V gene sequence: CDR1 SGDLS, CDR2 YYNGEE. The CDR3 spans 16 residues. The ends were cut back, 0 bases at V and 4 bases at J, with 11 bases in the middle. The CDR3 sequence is CASSVAPVMGANVLTF. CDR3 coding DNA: TGTGCCAGCAGCGTAGCCCCGGTAATGGGGGCCAACGTCCTGACTTTC. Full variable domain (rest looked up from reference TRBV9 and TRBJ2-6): DSGVTQTPKHLITATGQRVTLRCSPRSGDLSVYWYQQSLDQGLQFLIQYYNGEERAKGNILERFSAQQFPDLHSELNLSSLELGDSALYFCASSVAPVMGANVLTFGAGSRLTVL.

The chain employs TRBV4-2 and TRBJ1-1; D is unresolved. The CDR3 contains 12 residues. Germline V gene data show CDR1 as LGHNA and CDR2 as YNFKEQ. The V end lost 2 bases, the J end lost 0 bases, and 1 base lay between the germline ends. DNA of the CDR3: TGTGCCAGCAGCCAATTGAACACTGAAGCTTTCTTT. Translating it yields CASSQLNTEAFF.

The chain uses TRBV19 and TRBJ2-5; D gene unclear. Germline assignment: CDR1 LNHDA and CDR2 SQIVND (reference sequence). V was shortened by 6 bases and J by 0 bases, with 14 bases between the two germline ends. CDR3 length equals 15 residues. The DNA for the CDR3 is TGTGCCAGTAGCAAATCCGGCAGATACCAAGAGACCCAGTACTTC. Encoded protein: CASSKSGRYQETQYF.

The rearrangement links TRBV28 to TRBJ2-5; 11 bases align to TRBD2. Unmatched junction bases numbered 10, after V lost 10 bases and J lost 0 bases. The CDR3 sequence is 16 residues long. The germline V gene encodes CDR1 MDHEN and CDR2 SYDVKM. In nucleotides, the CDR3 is TGTGCCACAACTAGCGGGAGCGGGAGGTACCAAGAGACCCAGTACTTC. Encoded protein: CATTSGSGRYQETQYF. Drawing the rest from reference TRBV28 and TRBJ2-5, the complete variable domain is DVKVTQSSRYLVKRTGEKVFLECVQDMDHENMFWYRQDPGLGLRLIYFSYDVKMKEKGDIPEGYSVSREKKERFSLILESASTNQTSMYLCATTSGSGRYQETQYFGPGTRLLVL.

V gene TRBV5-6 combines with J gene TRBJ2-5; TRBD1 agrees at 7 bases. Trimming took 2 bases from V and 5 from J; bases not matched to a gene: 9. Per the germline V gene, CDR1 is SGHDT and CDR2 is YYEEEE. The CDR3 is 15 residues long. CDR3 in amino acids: CASSFGSRGRETQYF. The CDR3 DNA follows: TGTGCCAGCAGCTTCGGATCAAGGGGGCGGGAGACCCAGTACTTC.

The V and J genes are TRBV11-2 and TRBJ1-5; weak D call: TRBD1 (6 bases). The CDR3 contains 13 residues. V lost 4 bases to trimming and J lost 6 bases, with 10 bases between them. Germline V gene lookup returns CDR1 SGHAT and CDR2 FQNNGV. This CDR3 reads CASSSQGGQPQHF. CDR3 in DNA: TGTGCCAGCAGCTCGCAAGGGGGTCAGCCCCAGCATTTT. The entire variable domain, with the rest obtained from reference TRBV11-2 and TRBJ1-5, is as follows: EAGVAQSPRYKIIEKRQSVAFWCNPISGHATLYWYQQILGQGPKLLIQFQNNGVVDDSQLPKDRFSAERLKGVDSTLKIQPAKLEDSAVYLCASSSQGGQPQHFGDGTRLSIL.

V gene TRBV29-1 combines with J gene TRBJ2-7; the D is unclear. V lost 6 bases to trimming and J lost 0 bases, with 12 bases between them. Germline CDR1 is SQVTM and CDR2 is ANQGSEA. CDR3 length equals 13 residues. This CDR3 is CSVPGPDSYEQYF. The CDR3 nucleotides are TGCAGCGTCCCTGGACCGGACTCCTACGAGCAGTACTTC.

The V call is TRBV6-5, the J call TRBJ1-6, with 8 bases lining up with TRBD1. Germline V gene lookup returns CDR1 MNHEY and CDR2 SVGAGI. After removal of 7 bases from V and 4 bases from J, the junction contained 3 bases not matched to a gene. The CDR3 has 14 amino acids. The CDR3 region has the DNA TGTGCCAGCAACCGGGACAGGTATAATTCACCCCTCCACTTT. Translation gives CASNRDRYNSPLHF.

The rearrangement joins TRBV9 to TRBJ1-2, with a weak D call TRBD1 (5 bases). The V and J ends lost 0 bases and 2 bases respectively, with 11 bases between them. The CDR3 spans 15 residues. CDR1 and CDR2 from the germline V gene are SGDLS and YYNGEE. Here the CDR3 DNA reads TGTGCCAGCAGCGTAGTGGGACGGGGGAACTATGGCTACACCTTC. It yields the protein CASSVVGRGNYGYTF.

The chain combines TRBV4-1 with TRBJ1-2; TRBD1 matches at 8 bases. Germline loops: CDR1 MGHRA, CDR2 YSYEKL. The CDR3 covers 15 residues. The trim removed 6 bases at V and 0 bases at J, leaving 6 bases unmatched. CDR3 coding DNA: TGCGCCAGCAGGTCTCAGACAGGGGCTAACTATGGCTACACCTTC. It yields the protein CASRSQTGANYGYTF.

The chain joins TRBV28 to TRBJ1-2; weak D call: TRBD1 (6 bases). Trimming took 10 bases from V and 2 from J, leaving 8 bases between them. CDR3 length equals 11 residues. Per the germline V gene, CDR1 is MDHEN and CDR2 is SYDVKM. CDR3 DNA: TGTGCCATCCAGGGGAACTATGGCTACACCTTC. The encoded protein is CAIQGNYGYTF.

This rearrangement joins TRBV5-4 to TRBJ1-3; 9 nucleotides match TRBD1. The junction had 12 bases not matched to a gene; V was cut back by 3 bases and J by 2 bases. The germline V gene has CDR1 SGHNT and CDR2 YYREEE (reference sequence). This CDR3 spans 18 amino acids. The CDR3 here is CASSSGTEDRGAGNTIYF. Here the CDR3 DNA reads TGTGCCAGCAGCTCCGGAACGGAGGACAGGGGAGCTGGAAACACCATATATTTT.

CDR3 coding DNA: TGTGCCAGCACCGCCGGACAGGGCACAGTCTCTGGAAACACCATATATTTT. Translating it yields CASTAGQGTVSGNTIYF. The rearrangement joins TRBV7-9 to TRBJ1-3, with 8 nucleotides matching TRBD1. Germline V gene data show CDR1 as SEHNR and CDR2 as FQNEAQ (reference sequence). With V trimmed by 7 bases and J by 0 bases, 11 bases remained unmatched. The CDR3 is made up of 17 amino acids. Full variable domain (outside the CDR3, taken from reference TRBV7-9 and TRBJ1-3): DTGVSQNPRHKITKRGQNVTFRCDPISEHNRLYWYRQTLGQGPEFLTYFQNEAQLEKSRLLSDRFSAERPKGSFSTLEIQRTEQGDSAMYLCASTAGQGTVSGNTIYFGEGSWLTVV.